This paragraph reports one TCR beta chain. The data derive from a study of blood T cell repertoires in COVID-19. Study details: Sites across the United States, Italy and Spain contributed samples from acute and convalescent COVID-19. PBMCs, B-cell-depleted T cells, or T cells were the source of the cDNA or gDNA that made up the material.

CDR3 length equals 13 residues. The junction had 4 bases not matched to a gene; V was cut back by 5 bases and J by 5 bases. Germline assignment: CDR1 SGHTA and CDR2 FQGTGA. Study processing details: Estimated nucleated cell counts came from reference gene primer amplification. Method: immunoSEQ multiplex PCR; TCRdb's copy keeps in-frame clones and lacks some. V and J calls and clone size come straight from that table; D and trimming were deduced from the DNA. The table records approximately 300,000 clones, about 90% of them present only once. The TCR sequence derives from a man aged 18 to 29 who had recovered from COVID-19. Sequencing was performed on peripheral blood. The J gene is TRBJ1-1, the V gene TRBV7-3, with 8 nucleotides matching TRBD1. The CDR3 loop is CASSITGGTEAFF. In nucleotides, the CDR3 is TGTGCCAGCAGCATTACAGGGGGAACTGAAGCTTTCTTT.